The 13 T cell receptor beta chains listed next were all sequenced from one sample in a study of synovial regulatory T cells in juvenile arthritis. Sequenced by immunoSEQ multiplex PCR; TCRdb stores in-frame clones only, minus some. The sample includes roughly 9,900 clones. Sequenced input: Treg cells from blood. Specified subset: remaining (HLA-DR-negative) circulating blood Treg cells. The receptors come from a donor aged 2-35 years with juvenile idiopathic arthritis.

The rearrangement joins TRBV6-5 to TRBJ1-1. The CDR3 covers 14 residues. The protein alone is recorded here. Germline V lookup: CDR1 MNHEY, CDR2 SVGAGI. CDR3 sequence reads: CASSYLRAFTEAFF.

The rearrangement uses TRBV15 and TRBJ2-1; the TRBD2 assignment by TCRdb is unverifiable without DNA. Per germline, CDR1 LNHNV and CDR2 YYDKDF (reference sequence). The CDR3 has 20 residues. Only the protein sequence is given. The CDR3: CATSRDGPGLAGGVENEQFF.

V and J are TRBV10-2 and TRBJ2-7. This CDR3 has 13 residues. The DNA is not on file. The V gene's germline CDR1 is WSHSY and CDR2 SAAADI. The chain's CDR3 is CAASDRPAYEQYF.

The CDR3 sequence is CASSIGGWRAYEQYF. This chain links TRBV19 with TRBJ2-7; TCRdb lists TRBD2, though no DNA is available to test this call. Germline V gives CDR1 LNHDA, CDR2 SQIVND (reference sequence). The CDR3 is 15 amino acids. There is no recorded DNA.

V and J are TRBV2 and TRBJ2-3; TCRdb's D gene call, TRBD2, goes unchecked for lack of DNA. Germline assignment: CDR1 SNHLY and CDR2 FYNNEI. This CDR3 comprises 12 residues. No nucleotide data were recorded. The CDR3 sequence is CASSEGTGTQYF.

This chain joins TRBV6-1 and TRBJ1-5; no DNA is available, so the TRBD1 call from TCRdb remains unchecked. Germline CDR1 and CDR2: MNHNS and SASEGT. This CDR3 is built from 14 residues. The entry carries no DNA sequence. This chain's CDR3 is CASSEAAGAQPQHF.

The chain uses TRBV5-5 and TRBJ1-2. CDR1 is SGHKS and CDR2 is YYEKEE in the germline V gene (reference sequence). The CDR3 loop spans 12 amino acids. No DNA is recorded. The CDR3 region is CASSSGYYGYTF.

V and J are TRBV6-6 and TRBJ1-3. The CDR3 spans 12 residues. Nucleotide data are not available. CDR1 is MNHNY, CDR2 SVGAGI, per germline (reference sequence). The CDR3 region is CASAQKGGTIYF.

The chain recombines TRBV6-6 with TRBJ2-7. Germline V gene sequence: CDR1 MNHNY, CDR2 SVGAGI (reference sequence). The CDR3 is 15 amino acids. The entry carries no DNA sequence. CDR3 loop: CASSWTPLTAYEQYF.

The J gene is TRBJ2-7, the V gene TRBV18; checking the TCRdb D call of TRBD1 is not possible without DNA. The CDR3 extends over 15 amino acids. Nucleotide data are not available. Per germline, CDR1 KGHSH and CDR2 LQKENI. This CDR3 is CASSPGQGGSYEQYF.

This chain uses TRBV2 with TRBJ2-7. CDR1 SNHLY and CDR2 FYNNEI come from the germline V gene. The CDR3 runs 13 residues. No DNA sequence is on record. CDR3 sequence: CASKQDPSYEQYF.

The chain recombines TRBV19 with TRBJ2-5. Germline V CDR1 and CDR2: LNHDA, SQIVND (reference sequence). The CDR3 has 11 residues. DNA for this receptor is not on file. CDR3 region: CASSIRETQYF.

The CDR3 here is CASSPGTVTGELFF. This chain links TRBV5-1 with TRBJ2-2. The CDR3 has 14 amino acids. The entry carries no DNA sequence. Per germline, CDR1 SGHRS and CDR2 YFSETQ.